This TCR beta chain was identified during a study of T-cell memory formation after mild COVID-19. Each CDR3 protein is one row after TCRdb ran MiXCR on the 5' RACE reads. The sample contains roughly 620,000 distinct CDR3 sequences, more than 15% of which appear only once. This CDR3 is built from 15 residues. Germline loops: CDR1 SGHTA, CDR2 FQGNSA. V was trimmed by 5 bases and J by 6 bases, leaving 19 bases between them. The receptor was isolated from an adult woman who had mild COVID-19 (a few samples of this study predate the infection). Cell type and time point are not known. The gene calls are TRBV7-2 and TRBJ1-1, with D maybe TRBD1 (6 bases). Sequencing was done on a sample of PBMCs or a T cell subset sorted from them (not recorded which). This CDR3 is CASSTSGVFHSEAFF. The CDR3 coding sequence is TGTGCCAGCAGCACCTCAGGGGTTTTTCACTCTGAAGCTTTCTTT.